The TCR beta chain described here comes from a study of T cells after somatic rescue of genetic block. Germline lookup yields CDR1 PRHDT and CDR2 FYEKMQ (reference sequence). The CDR3 length is 12 residues. With 2 bases removed from V and 6 bases from J, the gap between germline ends came to 4 bases. Libraries were prepared by immunoSEQ multiplex PCR; TCRdb keeps only in-frame clonotypes and omits some of them. The sample yields approximately 58,000 clones, approximately 96% seen once. The chain carries TRBV13 and TRBJ2-2; D ambiguous. Material for sequencing was peripheral blood mononuclear cells (PBMCs). The clonotype comes from a child under two years old. The CDR3 region is CASSLYAGELFF. The CDR3, as DNA: TGTGCCAGCAGCTTATACGCCGGGGAGCTGTTTTTT.